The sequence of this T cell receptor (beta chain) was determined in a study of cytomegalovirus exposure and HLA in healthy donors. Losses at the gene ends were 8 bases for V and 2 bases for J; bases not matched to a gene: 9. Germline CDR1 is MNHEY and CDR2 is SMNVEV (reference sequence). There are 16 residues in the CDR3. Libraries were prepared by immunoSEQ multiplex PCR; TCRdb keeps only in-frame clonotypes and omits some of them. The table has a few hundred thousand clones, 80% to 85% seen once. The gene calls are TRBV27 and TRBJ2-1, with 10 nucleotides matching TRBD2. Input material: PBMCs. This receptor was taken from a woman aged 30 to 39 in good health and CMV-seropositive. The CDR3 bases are TGTGCCAGCCGCCCCGCCGGACTAGCGGCCTACAATGAGCAGTTCTTC. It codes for CASRPAGLAAYNEQFF.